The clone carrying this T cell receptor (beta chain) was observed many times. Trimming pared 5 bases from V and 9 bases from J, leaving 14 bases between. This CDR3 contains 13 residues. CDR1 and CDR2 from the germline V gene are SGHTA and FQGTGA. The sample is drawn from a study of early T cells in non-severe SARS-CoV-2 infection. TCRdb redid the calling of the 5' RACE reads with MiXCR, one entry per CDR3 protein. The data hold about 22,000 distinct CDR3 sequences, with about 4.5% observed a single time. The sequencing sample was made of whole blood. The chain joins TRBV7-3 to TRBJ2-1, with D perhaps being TRBD1 or TRBD2 (5 bases each). This TCR came from an adult who was a healthcare worker with PCR-confirmed SARS-CoV-2 infection or an uninfected control (not recorded which). The CDR3 bases are TGTGCCAGCAGCCGACGCAGAGGGGCTGAGCAGTTCTTC. This encodes CASSRRRGAEQFF.